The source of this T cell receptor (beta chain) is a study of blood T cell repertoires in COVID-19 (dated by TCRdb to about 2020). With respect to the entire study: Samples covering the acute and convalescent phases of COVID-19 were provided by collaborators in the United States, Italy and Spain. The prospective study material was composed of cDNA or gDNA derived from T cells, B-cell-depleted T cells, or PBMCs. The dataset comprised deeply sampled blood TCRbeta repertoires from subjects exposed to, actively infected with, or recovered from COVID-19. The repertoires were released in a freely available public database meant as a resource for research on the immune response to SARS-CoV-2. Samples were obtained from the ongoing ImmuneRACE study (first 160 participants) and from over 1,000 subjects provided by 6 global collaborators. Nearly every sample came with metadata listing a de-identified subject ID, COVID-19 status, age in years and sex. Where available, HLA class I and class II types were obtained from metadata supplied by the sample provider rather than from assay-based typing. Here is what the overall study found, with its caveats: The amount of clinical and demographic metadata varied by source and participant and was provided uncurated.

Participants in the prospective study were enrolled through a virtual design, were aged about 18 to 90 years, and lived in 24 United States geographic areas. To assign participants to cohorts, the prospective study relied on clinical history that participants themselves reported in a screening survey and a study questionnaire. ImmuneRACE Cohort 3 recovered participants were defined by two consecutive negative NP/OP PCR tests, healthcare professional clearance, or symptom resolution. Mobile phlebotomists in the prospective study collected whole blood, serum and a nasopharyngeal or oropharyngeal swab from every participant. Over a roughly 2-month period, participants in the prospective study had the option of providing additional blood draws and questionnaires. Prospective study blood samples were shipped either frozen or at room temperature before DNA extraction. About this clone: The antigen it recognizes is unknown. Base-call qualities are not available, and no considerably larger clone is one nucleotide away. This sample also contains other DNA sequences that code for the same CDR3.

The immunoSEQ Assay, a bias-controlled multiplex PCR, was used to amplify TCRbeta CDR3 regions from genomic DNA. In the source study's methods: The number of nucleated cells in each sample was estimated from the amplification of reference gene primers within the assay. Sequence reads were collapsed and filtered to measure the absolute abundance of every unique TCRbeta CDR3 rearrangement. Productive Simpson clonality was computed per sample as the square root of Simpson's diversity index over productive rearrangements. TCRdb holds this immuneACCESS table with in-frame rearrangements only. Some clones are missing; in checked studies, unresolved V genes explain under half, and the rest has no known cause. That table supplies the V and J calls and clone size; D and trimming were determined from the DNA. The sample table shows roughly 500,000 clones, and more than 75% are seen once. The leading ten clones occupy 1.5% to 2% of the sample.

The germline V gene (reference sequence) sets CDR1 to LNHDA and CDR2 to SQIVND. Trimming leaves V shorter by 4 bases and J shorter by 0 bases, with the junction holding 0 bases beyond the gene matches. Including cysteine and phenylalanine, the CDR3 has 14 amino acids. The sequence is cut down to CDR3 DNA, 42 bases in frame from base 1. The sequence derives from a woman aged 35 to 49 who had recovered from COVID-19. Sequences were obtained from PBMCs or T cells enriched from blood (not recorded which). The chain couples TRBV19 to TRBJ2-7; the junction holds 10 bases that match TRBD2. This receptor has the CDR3 CASSTSGSSYEQYF. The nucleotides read TGTGCCAGTAGTACTAGCGGGAGCTCCTACGAGCAGTACTTC.